This T cell receptor beta chain was captured in a study of T-cell reconstitution after alpha-beta-depleted transplantation in children. For TCRbeta, the library was prepared with unique molecular identifiers. From the PCR reads, TCRdb called clonotypes with MiXCR, one entry per CDR3 protein. Among hundreds of thousands of distinct CDR3 sequences listed, about 10% were seen once. This clonotype was sampled from a human donor who donated a stem cell graft to a child with acute myeloid leukemia. Sequenced here: PBMCs from the stem cell graft donor, sampled from the stem cell graft.

CDR3 DNA sequence: TGTGCCAGCAGTGAAGATATGAGCTCCTACAATGAGCAGTTCTTC. Translating gives CASSEDMSSYNEQFF. The chain is built from TRBV6-1 and TRBJ2-1; D unresolved. Deletions cut 1 base from V and 0 bases from J, with 7 bases between. CDR1 is MNHNS, CDR2 SASEGT, per germline. The CDR3 is made up of 15 amino acids.